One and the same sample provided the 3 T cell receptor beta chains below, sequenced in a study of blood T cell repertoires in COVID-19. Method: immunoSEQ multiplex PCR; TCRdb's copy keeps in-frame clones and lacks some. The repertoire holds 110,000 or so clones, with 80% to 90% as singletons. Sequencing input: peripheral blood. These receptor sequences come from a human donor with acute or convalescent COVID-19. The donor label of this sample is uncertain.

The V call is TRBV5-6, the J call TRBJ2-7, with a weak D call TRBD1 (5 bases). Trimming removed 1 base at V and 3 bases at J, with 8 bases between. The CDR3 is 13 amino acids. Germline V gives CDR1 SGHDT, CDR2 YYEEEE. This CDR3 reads CASSLRGDYEQYF. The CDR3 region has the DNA TGTGCCAGCAGCTTGAGGGGTGACTACGAGCAGTACTTC.

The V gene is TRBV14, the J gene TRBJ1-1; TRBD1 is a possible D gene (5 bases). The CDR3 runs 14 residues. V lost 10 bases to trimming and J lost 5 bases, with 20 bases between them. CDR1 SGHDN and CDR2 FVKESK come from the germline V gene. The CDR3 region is CATRGWGGVTEAFF. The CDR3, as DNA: TGTGCCACCAGAGGTTGGGGCGGGGTGACTGAAGCTTTCTTT.

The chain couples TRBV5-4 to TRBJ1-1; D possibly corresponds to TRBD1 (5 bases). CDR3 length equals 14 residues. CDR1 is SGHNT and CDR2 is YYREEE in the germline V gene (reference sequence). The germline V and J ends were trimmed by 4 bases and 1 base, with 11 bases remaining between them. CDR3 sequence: CASSAGLKNTEAFF. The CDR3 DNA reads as TGTGCCAGCAGCGCGGGGCTTAAGAACACTGAAGCTTTCTTT.